This TCR beta chain was obtained from a study of chemoradiotherapy in HPV16-positive cancers. Study-wide background: Candidate HPV-specific T-cell clones and common TCR motifs came from functional assays in two HPV16-positive patients.

The germline CDR1 and CDR2 sequences are KGHSH and LQKENI. This CDR3 has 14 residues. The ends were cut back, 1 base at V and 8 bases at J, with 9 bases in the middle. This clone was seen only a few times. Using immunoSEQ multiplex PCR, the repertoire was profiled, and TCRdb retains in-frame clones only, with some absent. This table holds some 11,000 clones, 55% to 70% found once. The chain uses TRBV18 and TRBJ1-6; D remains ambiguous. Collection took place from a patient who underwent chemoradiotherapy. The source is a human donor with HPV-associated anogenital cancer. The chain's CDR3 is CASSPRLADSPLHF. The CDR3, as DNA: TGTGCCAGCTCACCACGTTTGGCGGATTCACCCCTCCACTTT. The whole variable domain, filled in from reference TRBV18 and TRBJ1-6, reads NAGVMQNPRHLVRRRGQEARLRCSPMKGHSHVYWYRQLPEEGLKFMVYLQKENIIDESGMPKERFSAEFPKEGPSILRIQQVVRGDSAAYFCASSPRLADSPLHFGNGTRLTVT.